The clone carrying this T cell receptor (beta chain) has just a few counts. Its antigen remains unidentified. CDR3 length: 14 amino acids. The V gene lost 8 bases and the J gene lost 4 bases, with 15 bases spanning the gap. Looked up from germline, CDR1 is LNHDA and CDR2 is SQIVND (reference sequence). This record comes from a study of T cell repertoires in cytomegalovirus infection. Study context: Alongside well-studied HLA-B-restricted CMV epitopes, recently identified HLA-C-restricted CMV epitopes were also used. Carrying CMV and the relevant HLA type showed in public TCR beta signatures.

Study-level findings and limits: HLA-C-restricted CMV-specific TCR beta clonotypes were dominant in the ex vivo response.

TCRdb reanalysed the reads using MiXCR and keeps one entry per CDR3 protein. The sample lists hundreds of thousands of distinct CDR3 sequences; around 35% were seen once. This sequence originates from a human donor in good health (CMV status not recorded). Some clones in this sample may be carry-over from other donors' samples. The material sequenced was cultured PBMCs, taken from culture after CMV antigen stimulation. This chain links TRBV19 with TRBJ2-1; D is ambiguous. Here the CDR3 reads CASRVNKGYNEQFF. The CDR3 DNA sequence: TGTGCCAGTCGGGTCAATAAGGGATACAATGAGCAGTTCTTC.